This TCR beta chain came from a study of Graves' ophthalmopathy and Graves' hyperthyroidism. RNA transcripts served as template for amplifying TCR beta CDR3 sequences. HTBI-primed first-round RT-PCR preceded second-round multiplex PCR. TCRdb re-analysed the multiplex PCR reads in MiXCR, keeping a single row per CDR3 protein. Of hundreds of thousands of distinct CDR3 sequences in the sample, about 38% are singletons; the top ten hold over 2.5%. This clonotype showed up just once. The sample comprised peripheral blood. The sequence was collected from an adult man with Graves' ophthalmopathy.

The DNA of the CDR3 is TGTGCCAGCAGATACTACAGGGGAGTCGACACCGGGGAGCTGTTTTTT. Translation gives CASRYYRGVDTGELFF. This rearrangement joins TRBV12-3 or TRBV12-4 to TRBJ2-2; 7 nucleotides agree with TRBD1. The CDR3 covers 16 residues. The J segment lost 3 bases and the V segment lost 6 bases, leaving 10 bases of the junction unmatched.